Following are 25 T cell receptor beta chains from one sample sequenced in a study of shared clonotypes between healthy human individuals. Sequencing used immunoSEQ multiplex PCR; TCRdb keeps in-frame clones, though not all of them. The sample contains some 1 million clones, around 76% of which appear only once. Input material: memory CD4+ T cells sorted from blood. Stated subset: CD45RA-negative fraction. Receptors were obtained from a man aged 18 to 30 in good health.

The chain recombines TRBV5-4 with TRBJ2-1, with D possibly being TRBD1 (6 bases). The germline V and J ends were trimmed by 4 bases and 13 bases, with 18 bases remaining between them. The CDR3 length is 13 residues. Germline V gene lookup returns CDR1 SGHNT and CDR2 YYREEE (reference sequence). The CDR3 loop is CASSPDRRNKQFF. As DNA, the CDR3 is TGTGCCAGCAGCCCCGACAGGCGCAATAAACAGTTCTTC.

The chain links TRBV6-6 to TRBJ2-5; D is undetermined. CDR1 is MNHNY, CDR2 SVGAGI, per germline (reference sequence). V lost 5 bases, J lost 3 bases, and 7 bases lay in between. This CDR3 is 12 amino acids long. CDR3 DNA sequence: TGTGCCAGCAGTCTTCGGGAAGAGACCCAGTACTTC. This codes for CASSLREETQYF.

The CDR3 DNA reads TGTGCCAGCTATCGGACAGGGTACACCGGGGAGCTGTTTTTT. Its protein product is CASYRTGYTGELFF. This rearrangement joins TRBV18 to TRBJ2-2, with TRBD1 identical over 8 bases. The CDR3 is 14 residues long. Germline CDR1 reads KGHSH; CDR2 reads LQKENI. V gave up 7 bases and J gave up 3 bases; unmatched junction bases: 4.

This clone has a handful of counts. The V call is TRBV10-2, the J call TRBJ1-2, with unresolved D. The length of the CDR3 is 13 residues. V shed 0 bases and J shed 5 bases, with 7 bases lying between them. Germline CDR1 is WSHSY and CDR2 is SAAADI. CDR3 loop: CASSESSFYGYTF. CDR3 DNA: TGCGCCAGCAGTGAGTCGAGCTTTTATGGCTACACCTTC.

This sequence joins TRBV30 and TRBJ2-2; D is ambiguous. With 1 base removed from V and 2 bases from J, the gap between germline ends came to 5 bases. There are 13 residues in the CDR3. Germline V CDR1 and CDR2: GTSNPN, SVGIG (reference sequence). The CDR3 protein is CAWSEPNTGELFF. The DNA of the CDR3 is TGTGCCTGGAGTGAGCCTAACACCGGGGAGCTGTTTTTT. The whole variable domain, filled in from reference TRBV30 and TRBJ2-2, reads SQTIHQWPATLVQPVGSPLSLECTVEGTSNPNLYWYRQAAGRGLQLLFYSVGIGQISSEVPQNLSASRPQDRQFILSSKKLLLSDSGFYLCAWSEPNTGELFFGEGSRLTVL.

The V and J genes are TRBV4-3 and TRBJ2-6, with D perhaps assigned TRBD1 or TRBD2 (5 bases each). The CDR3 loop spans 16 amino acids. Germline V gives CDR1 LGHNA, CDR2 YSLEER. V dropped 0 bases and J dropped 4 bases, with 10 bases sitting between them. CDR3 in amino acids: CASSQDLGAGANVLTF. CDR3 DNA: TGCGCCAGCAGCCAAGATCTCGGGGCCGGGGCCAACGTCCTGACTTTC.

This chain connects TRBV5-1 to TRBJ2-3, with 7 bases fitting TRBD1. With 4 bases clipped from V and 4 bases from J, the junction kept 9 bases outside the gene matches. Germline V gene sequence: CDR1 SGHRS, CDR2 YFSETQ. The length of the CDR3 is 15 residues. The CDR3 here is CASSPQGERSDTQYF. The CDR3 coding sequence is TGCGCCAGCAGCCCTCAGGGGGAGCGTTCAGATACGCAGTATTTT.

The rearrangement uses TRBV23-1 and TRBJ2-1; tentatively, D is TRBD1 (6 bases). TRBV23-1 is sorted into the ORF group, with uncertain function. The CDR3 is made up of 15 amino acids. Trimming took 3 bases from V and 2 from J, leaving 11 bases between them. The CDR3 sequence is CASSQGRGTYNEQFF. The CDR3 coding sequence is TGCGCCAGCAGTCAGGGCAGGGGAACCTACAATGAGCAGTTCTTC.

J is TRBJ2-1 and V is TRBV2; 8 nucleotides line up with TRBD2. Germline values: CDR1 SNHLY, CDR2 FYNNEI. The CDR3 is made up of 14 amino acids. V lost 6 bases, J lost 5 bases, and 6 bases stayed unmatched. CDR3 loop: CASRKTSADNEQFF. The CDR3 nucleotides are TGTGCCAGCAGGAAGACTAGCGCAGACAATGAGCAGTTCTTC.

The chain combines TRBV28 with TRBJ1-2; 7 bases agree with TRBD1. Germline loops: CDR1 MDHEN, CDR2 SYDVKM. The CDR3 totals 14 residues. The junction had 9 bases not matched to a gene; V was cut back by 6 bases and J by 5 bases. CDR3 region: CASRSTRDSYGYTF. The CDR3 DNA is TGTGCCAGCAGATCTACCCGGGACAGTTATGGCTACACCTTC.

This chain joins TRBV10-3 and TRBJ2-5; the match to TRBD2 covers 11 bases. The germline gives CDR1 ENHRY, CDR2 SYGVKD. V was clipped by 2 bases and J by 5 bases; unmatched bases: 10. The CDR3 is 17 residues long. The CDR3 loop reads CAISEGLAGGPGETQYF. The CDR3 DNA is TGTGCCATCAGTGAGGGTTTAGCGGGGGGGCCAGGGGAGACCCAGTACTTC.

A few counts support this clone. The chain has TRBV27 and TRBJ2-3, with TRBD2 identical over 16 bases. Trimming took 5 bases from V and 4 from J; bases not matched to a gene: 6. Germline-derived CDR1 and CDR2 are MNHEY and SMNVEV (reference sequence). The CDR3 sequence is 17 residues long. The CDR3 loop is CASSTGLAGGRADTQYF. In DNA form, the CDR3 reads TGTGCCAGCAGTACGGGACTAGCGGGGGGGCGGGCAGATACGCAGTATTTT.

This chain uses TRBV2 with TRBJ2-7; 7 bases match TRBD1. Trimming removed 4 bases from V and 6 bases from J; junction bases left unmatched: 6. This CDR3 is 13 amino acids long. Per the germline V gene, CDR1 is SNHLY and CDR2 is FYNNEI. Here the CDR3 reads CASSVSGQPEQYF. For the CDR3, the DNA is TGTGCCAGCAGTGTTTCGGGACAGCCCGAGCAGTACTTC. Filled out from reference TRBV2 and TRBJ2-7, the complete variable domain reads EPEVTQTPSHQVTQMGQEVILRCVPISNHLYFYWYRQILGQKVEFLVSFYNNEISEKSEIFDDQFSVERPDGSNFTLKIRSTKLEDSAMYFCASSVSGQPEQYFGPGTRLTVT.

The chain recombines TRBV13 with TRBJ2-7; no firm D call. The length of the CDR3 is 14 residues. V was pared by 4 bases and J by 0 bases, with 10 bases between. Germline CDR1 reads PRHDT; CDR2 reads FYEKMQ (reference sequence). The CDR3 DNA reads TGTGCCAGCAGCTCCTCCCGGGCCTCCTACGAGCAGTACTTC. It yields the protein CASSSSRASYEQYF.

This rearrangement joins TRBV19 to TRBJ2-3; D may be TRBD2 (5 bases). Trimming took off 5 bases at V and 4 bases at J, with 13 bases between the two ends. Germline loops: CDR1 LNHDA, CDR2 SQIVND (reference sequence). The CDR3 covers 14 residues. The CDR3 DNA reads TGTGCCAGTAGTCTTCGGGGAACTTCAGATACGCAGTATTTT. Translating gives CASSLRGTSDTQYF.

The chain carries TRBV4-1 and TRBJ2-1, with 10 bases lining up with TRBD1. Unmatched junction bases numbered 5, after V lost 0 bases and J lost 3 bases. Looked up from germline, CDR1 is MGHRA and CDR2 is YSYEKL. There are 17 residues in the CDR3. CDR3 DNA sequence: TGCGCCAGCAGCCAAGATCTCGGACAGGGGGGCTACAATGAGCAGTTCTTC. This sequence encodes CASSQDLGQGGYNEQFF.

For the CDR3, the DNA is TGTGCCAGCAGCTTAGATGGGACTAGCACAGATACGCAGTATTTT. As protein: CASSLDGTSTDTQYF. The genes are TRBV7-9 and TRBJ2-3; maybe TRBD2 (6 bases). This CDR3 region has 15 residues. V lost 1 base and J 0 bases, leaving 8 bases between the germline ends. Germline V CDR1 and CDR2: SEHNR, FQNEAQ (reference sequence).

The chain employs TRBV28 and TRBJ2-7; 7 bases agree with TRBD2. The CDR3 runs to 15 residues. After removal of 7 bases from V and 0 bases from J, the junction contained 9 bases not matched to a gene. Germline CDR1 is MDHEN and CDR2 is SYDVKM. The CDR3 here is CASTRGVAGSYEQYF. Written as DNA, the CDR3 is TGTGCCAGCACCCGAGGGGTAGCGGGCTCCTACGAGCAGTACTTC.

J is TRBJ1-2 and V is TRBV6-5; D is undetermined. The ends were cut back, 5 bases at V and 5 bases at J, with 15 bases in the middle. From germline, CDR1 is MNHEY and CDR2 SVGAGI. The CDR3 loop spans 14 amino acids. The CDR3 reads CASSRGQHMYGYTF. The CDR3 DNA is TGTGCCAGCAGTAGAGGTCAGCATATGTATGGCTACACCTTC.

This rearrangement joins TRBV6-5 to TRBJ2-5; 9 nucleotides line up with TRBD2. The CDR3 is 13 residues long. Germline trimming cut 6 bases from V and 4 bases from J; bases unmatched to any gene: 3. Germline loops: CDR1 MNHEY, CDR2 SVGAGI. In DNA form, the CDR3 reads TGTGCCAGCAGAACAGCGGGAGGAGAGACCCAGTACTTC. Protein sequence: CASRTAGGETQYF.

The rearrangement joins TRBV5-4 to TRBJ2-3, with TRBD2 identical over 9 bases. J lost 2 bases, V lost 2 bases, and 6 bases had no gene match. The CDR3 totals 16 residues. Per the germline V gene, CDR1 is SGHNT and CDR2 is YYREEE (reference sequence). The CDR3, as DNA: TGTGCCAGCAGCTTCTCGGCGGGAGGGGTCACAGATACGCAGTATTTT. Translated, it gives CASSFSAGGVTDTQYF.

The rearrangement joins TRBV2 to TRBJ1-4; no clear D gene. Germline V CDR1 and CDR2: SNHLY, FYNNEI. Trimming left V 5 bases short and J 4 bases short, with 11 bases between. The CDR3 runs 14 residues. CDR3 in DNA: TGTGCCAGCAGTTTTGGAGCGGATAATGAAAAACTGTTTTTT. The encoded protein is CASSFGADNEKLFF.

The genes are TRBV11-1 and TRBJ2-2; D uncertain. This CDR3 has 14 amino acids. V was trimmed by 3 bases and J by 4 bases, leaving 9 bases between them. From germline, CDR1 is SGHAT and CDR2 FQDESV (reference sequence). The CDR3 sequence: CASSLLTATGELFF. CDR3 sequence (DNA): TGTGCCAGCAGCTTGCTAACCGCCACCGGGGAGCTGTTTTTT.

The gene calls are TRBV6-5 and TRBJ1-6, with 8 bases identical to TRBD1. Germline assignment: CDR1 MNHEY and CDR2 SVGAGI. J gave up 6 bases and V 6 bases, and 4 bases lay outside the gene matches. This CDR3 is built from 14 residues. CDR3 region: CASRDGQGNSPLHF. CDR3 bases: TGTGCCAGCAGAGACGGACAGGGTAATTCACCCCTCCACTTT.

The chain recombines TRBV13 with TRBJ2-3, with 9 bases that match TRBD2. Germline assignment: CDR1 PRHDT and CDR2 FYEKMQ (reference sequence). This CDR3 spans 15 amino acids. V gave up 5 bases and J gave up 6 bases; unmatched junction bases: 9. The DNA of the CDR3 is TGTGCCAGCAGCAGACTAGCGGCCACGGGGGATACGCAGTATTTT. Translation gives CASSRLAATGDTQYF.